Below, 29 T cell receptor beta chains from the same sample are listed, as sequenced in a study of blood T cells in healthy people across ages. It was with a sample-barcoded 5' primer and a J-beta primer mix that a second PCR of about 6 to 11 cycles was run. MiXCR, run by TCRdb on the 5' RACE reads, gives a single entry per CDR3 protein. The top ten clones hold approximately 0.75% of a sample with 1 million or so distinct CDR3 sequences, approximately 25% of them seen once. This sample was also put to use in a study of T cells of mothers and their children.

Material: blood. These TCRs come from a girl aged 2 to 10 in good health.

This sequence joins TRBV7-3 and TRBJ2-6; D is uncertain. The V gene lost 8 bases and the J gene lost 4 bases, with 9 bases spanning the gap. Germline CDR1 is SGHTA and CDR2 is FQGTGA. The CDR3 consists of 13 residues. The CDR3 bases are TGTGCCAGCGGCCAAGACGGGGCCAACGTCCTGACTTTC. This translates into CASGQDGANVLTF.

In this sample, this clonotype turned up a few times. V usage is TRBV28 and J usage is TRBJ1-5, with D uncertain. V lost 4 bases and J 4 bases, leaving 11 bases between the germline ends. CDR1 and CDR2 from the germline V gene are MDHEN and SYDVKM. This CDR3 has 14 residues. The CDR3: CASSSSVRNQPQHF. DNA of the CDR3: TGTGCCAGCAGTTCCTCGGTCCGGAATCAGCCCCAGCATTTT.

The chain joins TRBV3-1 to TRBJ2-5; 10 bases align to TRBD2. The end of the DNA fits TRBJ2-7 better, so the J call may be wrong. The length of the CDR3 is 17 residues. Germline CDR1 reads LGHDT; CDR2 reads YNNKEL (reference sequence). CDR3 in amino acids: CASSQAFLAGVLYEQYV. The CDR3 nucleotides are TGTGCCAGCAGCCAAGCTTTTCTAGCGGGAGTCCTCTACGAGCAGTACGTC.

The chain employs TRBV12-5 and TRBJ2-7; TRBD2 might be the D (5 bases). The J call is uncertain, as TRBJ2-1 better fits the DNA end. The CDR3 has 15 amino acids. The germline gives CDR1 LGHNT, CDR2 FRNRAP. CDR3 sequence (DNA): TGTGCTAGTGGCGGGGAACGGGGTTCCTACAATGAGCAGTTCTTC. Protein sequence: CASGGERGSYNEQFF.

The V and J genes are TRBV11-1 and TRBJ2-1; TRBD2 matches at 15 bases. The CDR3 contains 20 residues. Germline-derived CDR1 and CDR2 are SGHAT and FQDESV (reference sequence). Unmatched junction bases numbered 14, after V lost 8 bases and J lost 0 bases. Here the CDR3 DNA reads TGTGCCAGCCACCTTTACGGGACTAGCGGGGGGCTCCACTCCTACAATGAGCAGTTCTTC. It translates to CASHLYGTSGGLHSYNEQFF. Supplemented by reference TRBV11-1 and TRBJ2-1, the full variable domain reads EAEVAQSPRYKITEKSQAVAFWCDPISGHATLYWYRQILGQGPELLVQFQDESVVDDSQLPKDRFSAERLKGVDSTLKIQPAELGDSAMYLCASHLYGTSGGLHSYNEQFFGPGTRLTVL.

V gene TRBV6-2 or TRBV6-3 combines with J gene TRBJ2-1; no reliable D call. Trimming left V 4 bases short and J 6 bases short, with 10 bases between. The CDR3 runs to 13 residues. Germline V CDR1 and CDR2: MNHEY, SVGEGT. CDR3 sequence reads: CASSSIAINEQFF. The CDR3 bases are TGTGCCAGCAGTTCCATAGCTATCAATGAGCAGTTCTTC.

The chain links TRBV7-2 to TRBJ2-5; tentatively, D is TRBD1 or TRBD2 (5 bases each). The J call may not be correct, given that the DNA end is closer to TRBJ2-1. The CDR3 has 12 amino acids. CDR1 and CDR2 (germline): SGHTA, FQGNSA. The CDR3 loop is CASSPQRGEQFF. CDR3 nucleotide sequence: TGTGCCAGCAGCCCCCAGAGGGGTGAGCAGTTCTTC.

This chain uses TRBV20-1 with TRBJ2-5; 11 bases line up with TRBD2. This CDR3 has 15 amino acids. Germline values: CDR1 DFQATT, CDR2 SNEGSKA (reference sequence). The V gene end was trimmed by 0 bases and the J gene end by 5 bases; junction bases not matched to a gene: 5. CDR3 DNA: TGCAGTGCTAGAGACTCTACTAGCGGGAGTGAGACCCAGTACTTC. Encoded protein: CSARDSTSGSETQYF.

In its sample, this clonotype was seen a few times. The rearrangement links TRBV12-3 or TRBV12-4 to TRBJ1-5; the D gene is possibly TRBD1 (5 bases). The V end lost 7 bases, the J end lost 2 bases, and 12 bases lay between the germline ends. The CDR3 contains 14 residues. CDR3: CASKRGVGNQPQHF. The CDR3 DNA is TGTGCCAGCAAACGAGGGGTGGGCAATCAGCCCCAGCATTTT.

The V and J genes are TRBV20-1 and TRBJ2-3, with D perhaps being TRBD1 or TRBD2 (6 bases each). V shed 1 base and J shed 2 bases, with 13 bases lying between them. CDR1 and CDR2 from the germline V gene are DFQATT and SNEGSKA (reference sequence). The CDR3 spans 15 residues. The CDR3 DNA reads TGCAGTGCTAGAGTTAGGGGGGAGAACACAGATACGCAGTATTTT. This sequence encodes CSARVRGENTDTQYF.

The table lists this clonotype with a few counts. The rearrangement links TRBV7-2 to TRBJ2-2; no reliable D call. This CDR3 contains 15 residues. With 5 bases removed from V and 6 bases from J, the gap between germline ends came to 16 bases. Germline loops: CDR1 SGHTA, CDR2 FQGNSA. CDR3 nucleotide sequence: TGTGCCAGCAGCCAGTTTGCAGGTTTAGCCGGGGAGCTGTTTTTT. Its protein product is CASSQFAGLAGELFF.

V usage is TRBV28 and J usage is TRBJ2-2; 7 bases agree with TRBD1. The CDR3 contains 15 residues. J lost 7 bases, V lost 6 bases, and 11 bases had no gene match. Germline lookup yields CDR1 MDHEN and CDR2 SYDVKM. In DNA form, the CDR3 reads TGTGCCAGCAGACACGACAGGGATCTACTCGGGGAGCTGTTTTTT. It is translated as CASRHDRDLLGELFF.

This clonotype has just a few counts. The chain links TRBV3-1 to TRBJ2-3; D is unresolved. The CDR3 consists of 15 residues. The V end lost 0 bases, the J end lost 5 bases, and 12 bases lay between the germline ends. Germline-derived CDR1 and CDR2 are LGHDT and YNNKEL (reference sequence). The DNA of the CDR3 is TGTGCCAGCAGCCAAGAGAGGTCAGATCAAGATACGCAGTATTTT. Translating gives CASSQERSDQDTQYF.

This chain connects TRBV20-1 to TRBJ2-5; 7 bases line up with TRBD2. Trimming took 5 bases from V and 5 from J; bases not matched to a gene: 8. The germline V gene has CDR1 DFQATT and CDR2 SNEGSKA (reference sequence). This CDR3 region has 13 residues. Here the CDR3 reads CSAGGGVWETQYF. CDR3 DNA: TGCAGTGCTGGTGGGGGGGTCTGGGAGACCCAGTACTTC.

CDR3 in DNA: TGCAGCGTTGAAGAGGGGCTAGGCTACACCTTC. Protein sequence: CSVEEGLGYTF. V and J are TRBV29-1 and TRBJ1-2, with D maybe TRBD1 (5 bases). The CDR3 totals 11 residues. From germline, CDR1 is SQVTM and CDR2 ANQGSEA. Deletions cut 0 bases from V and 8 bases from J, with 7 bases between.

There are a few counts of this clonotype. The chain combines TRBV7-3 with TRBJ2-1; D gene unclear. V was clipped by 5 bases and J by 4 bases, with 15 bases between them. The CDR3 runs to 15 residues. From germline, CDR1 is SGHTA and CDR2 FQGTGA. The CDR3 region has the DNA TGTGCCAGCAGCCCGGTCTGGGCCTCGTACAATGAGCAGTTCTTC. Amino acids: CASSPVWASYNEQFF. The full variable domain, with the rest looked up from reference TRBV7-3 and TRBJ2-1, is GAGVSQTPSNKVTEKGKYVELRCDPISGHTALYWYRQSLGQGPEFLIYFQGTGAADDSGLPNDRFFAVRPEGSVSTLKIQRTERGDSAVYLCASSPVWASYNEQFFGPGTRLTVL.

The chain joins TRBV20-1 to TRBJ1-4; the match to TRBD1 covers 9 bases. The CDR3 runs to 16 residues. The V and J ends lost 0 bases and 5 bases, in that order; junction bases with no gene match: 7. The germline V gene has CDR1 DFQATT and CDR2 SNEGSKA (reference sequence). The CDR3 is CSARDLGTGLNEKLFF. The CDR3 DNA reads TGCAGTGCTAGAGATCTCGGGACAGGGCTAAATGAAAAACTGTTTTTT.

This clonotype was seen a handful of times. In DNA, the CDR3 is TGCAGTGCCGGGAGAGGTCTTTACGAGCAGTACTTC. This translates into CSAGRGLYEQYF. V and J are TRBV20-1 and TRBJ2-5; D is possibly TRBD2 (6 bases). Judging by the DNA end, TRBJ2-7 fits better; the J call may be wrong. Looked up from germline, CDR1 is DFQATT and CDR2 is SNEGSKA (reference sequence). The CDR3 has 12 amino acids.

To note about this clonotype: One junction end disagrees with the germline gene, perhaps due to a read error. The chain carries TRBV7-9 and TRBJ1-2; tentatively, D is TRBD1 (5 bases). The CDR3 runs 13 residues. Germline V gives CDR1 SEHNR, CDR2 FQNEAQ (reference sequence). CDR3 nucleotide sequence: TGTGCCAGCACCCCAGGCAGGGAGAGTGGCTACGCCTTC. It specifies CASTPGRESGYAF.

This clonotype was seen more than once but under ten times. The rearrangement joins TRBV9 to TRBJ2-3; D may be TRBD1 or TRBD2 (6 bases each). The germline CDR1 and CDR2 sequences are SGDLS and YYNGEE. V lost 4 bases and J 5 bases, leaving 14 bases between the germline ends. CDR3 length equals 14 residues. This chain's CDR3 is CASSMGQAGDTQYF. CDR3 DNA: TGTGCCAGCAGCATGGGACAAGCGGGAGATACGCAGTATTTT.

The gene calls are TRBV5-1 and TRBJ2-5; D uncertain. Germline loops: CDR1 SGHRS, CDR2 YFSETQ. This CDR3 region has 13 residues. The V and J ends lost 0 bases and 4 bases respectively, with 7 bases between them. CDR3 in DNA: TGCGCCAGCAGCTTGGATAGGTCAGAGACCCAGTACTTC. This sequence encodes CASSLDRSETQYF.

The chain carries TRBV18 and TRBJ2-6; D is ambiguous. This CDR3 is 17 amino acids long. CDR1 and CDR2 (germline): KGHSH, LQKENI. Trimming removed 1 base at V and 1 base at J, with 11 bases between. Written as DNA, the CDR3 is TGTGCCAGCTCACCACGGGTCCTTATTTCTGGGGCCAACGTCCTGACTTTC. This sequence encodes CASSPRVLISGANVLTF. Full variable domain (remainder filled in from reference TRBV18 and TRBJ2-6): NAGVMQNPRHLVRRRGQEARLRCSPMKGHSHVYWYRQLPEEGLKFMVYLQKENIIDESGMPKERFSAEFPKEGPSILRIQQVVRGDSAAYFCASSPRVLISGANVLTFGAGSRLTVL.

The V gene is TRBV20-1, the J gene TRBJ2-7, with D perhaps matching TRBD1 (6 bases). The tail of the sequence fits TRBJ2-1 better, so the J call may be wrong. CDR3 size: 13 residues. Germline CDR1 and CDR2: DFQATT and SNEGSKA (reference sequence). CDR3 region: CSARQVLGDEQFF. The CDR3 coding sequence is TGCAGTGCGAGACAGGTTTTAGGAGATGAGCAGTTCTTC.

This rearrangement joins TRBV6-2 or TRBV6-3 to TRBJ2-1, with a weak D call TRBD1 (5 bases). This CDR3 has 19 residues. Trimming stripped 6 bases from V and 2 bases from J, with 26 bases between. The V gene's germline CDR1 is MNHEY and CDR2 SVGEGT. The CDR3 nucleotides read TGTGCCAGCAGCTCCTTTCTGGCGGTAAAGGGGTCCCCCTACAATGAGCAGTTCTTC. This encodes CASSSFLAVKGSPYNEQFF.

The chain employs TRBV28 and TRBJ1-2; D unclear. Trimming cost V 1 base and J 0 bases, with 12 bases left between them. Germline loops: CDR1 MDHEN, CDR2 SYDVKM. The CDR3 spans 16 residues. CDR3 sequence reads: CASSLSREATNYGYTF. The CDR3 DNA sequence: TGTGCCAGCAGTTTATCCCGGGAAGCGACTAACTATGGCTACACCTTC.

This clonotype was detected only once. The chain couples TRBV5-1 to TRBJ1-2, with 7 bases fitting TRBD1. The CDR3 loop spans 15 amino acids. The germline V gene has CDR1 SGHRS and CDR2 YFSETQ. Trimming removed 0 bases from V and 7 bases from J; junction bases left unmatched: 9. The CDR3 nucleotides read TGCGCCAGCAGCTTGGATCTTGATGGACAGGTTGGCTACACCTTC. It is translated as CASSLDLDGQVGYTF.

CDR3 sequence reads: CASSLGTAHLGEQYF. DNA for the CDR3: TGTGCCAGCAGCTTAGGGACAGCCCATCTCGGGGAGCAGTACTTC. V and J are TRBV7-2 and TRBJ2-7, with D tentatively TRBD1 (6 bases). The V gene lost 1 base and the J gene lost 7 bases, with 17 bases spanning the gap. The V gene's germline CDR1 is SGHTA and CDR2 FQGNSA. This CDR3 spans 15 amino acids.

This clonotype was detected only a few times. The chain is built from TRBV10-3 and TRBJ2-1, with 11 bases aligning to TRBD2. This CDR3 contains 16 residues. V lost 7 bases, J lost 0 bases, and 5 bases stayed unmatched. The germline V gene has CDR1 ENHRY and CDR2 SYGVKD. The CDR3 DNA is TGTGCCATCAAGGGTAGCGGGAGGGACTCCTACAATGAGCAGTTCTTC. Encoded protein: CAIKGSGRDSYNEQFF.

This clonotype appeared many times. The rearrangement links TRBV20-1 to TRBJ2-1; no firm D call. CDR3 length: 11 amino acids. CDR1 and CDR2 (germline): DFQATT, SNEGSKA (reference sequence). Trimming cost V 3 bases and J 4 bases, with 4 bases left between them. The CDR3 bases are TGCAGTGCTAGGGGGTACAATGAGCAGTTCTTC. It yields the protein CSARGYNEQFF.